In its sample, the clone carrying this T cell receptor beta chain was seen a few times. Its antigen is currently unknown. This entry is derived from a study of response to subunit inactivated influenza vaccine. Study findings and constraints: Authors suggested few new T cells are recruited by each seasonal influenza vaccination.

A single record per CDR3 protein comes from TCRdb applying MiXCR to the RT-PCR reads. There are about 480,000 distinct CDR3 sequences in the sample; about 25% occur only once, and approximately 1.9% lies in the top ten. Germline V gene sequence: CDR1 LGHNA, CDR2 YNFKEQ. The CDR3 has 19 residues. Trimming at V came to 6 bases and at J to 5 bases, leaving 21 bases not matched to a gene. The receptor comes from a man in his fifties who received an inactivated influenza vaccine. The specimen comprised CD4+ T cells sorted from PBMCs, sampled 4 to 6 days after vaccination. J is TRBJ2-1 and V is TRBV4-2; 8 nucleotides align to TRBD1. The CDR3 sequence: CASSRGRGRIKGIDNEQFF. CDR3 in DNA: TGTGCCAGCAGTAGAGGCAGGGGGCGGATCAAGGGTATTGACAATGAGCAGTTCTTC.